Presented here are 10 T cell receptor beta chains from one specimen sequenced in a study of blood T cell repertoires in COVID-19. Assay: immunoSEQ multiplex PCR; the TCRdb copy retains only in-frame clones and omits some. The data hold around 250,000 clones, with 86% observed a single time. Material: peripheral blood. Receptors originate from a man aged 60-69 years with acute or convalescent COVID-19.

V gene TRBV5-8 combines with J gene TRBJ2-7, with a possible D match to TRBD2 (5 bases). Trimming left V 0 bases short and J 5 bases short, with 9 bases between. Germline CDR1 SGHTS, CDR2 YDEGEE. This CDR3 spans 13 amino acids. The CDR3 DNA reads as TGTGCCAGCAGCTTGGCGGGGTACCACGAGCAGTACTTC. Protein sequence: CASSLAGYHEQYF.

The chain carries TRBV6-6 and TRBJ2-2; 11 bases fit TRBD1. Trimming at V came to 5 bases and at J to 6 bases, leaving 8 bases not matched to a gene. Germline V lookup: CDR1 MNHNY, CDR2 SVGAGI (reference sequence). The length of the CDR3 is 16 residues. CDR3 amino acids: CASSAPGQGGSGELFF. The CDR3 DNA is TGTGCCAGCAGTGCTCCGGGACAGGGGGGTTCCGGGGAGCTGTTTTTT.

This clone has a single count. V gene TRBV7-8 combines with J gene TRBJ1-1; 7 bases fit TRBD1. The germline V gene encodes CDR1 SGHVS and CDR2 FQNEAQ. The length of the CDR3 is 14 residues. The V and J ends lost 5 bases and 10 bases, in that order; junction bases with no gene match: 13. The chain's CDR3 is CASSPLTRQGGAFF. The CDR3 DNA sequence: TGTGCCAGCAGCCCACTGACAAGACAGGGAGGAGCTTTCTTT.

CDR3 bases: TGTGCCAGCTCACCAAGAGAGTCCTACGAGCAGTACTTC. Translated, it gives CASSPRESYEQYF. The chain links TRBV18 to TRBJ2-7; D uncertain. Germline loops: CDR1 KGHSH, CDR2 LQKENI. The CDR3 length is 13 residues. Deletions cut 2 bases from V and 1 base from J, with 6 bases between.

The rearrangement links TRBV11-3 to TRBJ2-2; 7 bases are a match to TRBD2. Germline values: CDR1 SGHNT, CDR2 YENEEA. CDR3 length equals 17 residues. Trimming removed 1 base from V and 1 base from J; junction bases left unmatched: 6. CDR3 amino acids: CASSLGVSGENTGELFF. CDR3 DNA sequence: TGTGCCAGCAGCTTAGGGGTCAGCGGGGAGAACACCGGGGAGCTGTTTTTT.

This clone was seen a few times. The chain combines TRBV4-3 with TRBJ2-7, with D perhaps TRBD1 (5 bases). Germline V gene sequence: CDR1 LGHNA, CDR2 YSLEER. This CDR3 has 15 amino acids. V gave up 0 bases and J gave up 0 bases, with 9 bases separating them. CDR3 nucleotide sequence: TGCGCCAGCAGCCAAGATGCCAGGGTCTCCTACGAGCAGTACTTC. Amino acids: CASSQDARVSYEQYF.

A single count supports this clone. Sequence at one end of the junction differs from germline and may be a read error. The chain carries TRBV7-7 and TRBJ2-2, with 8 positions matching TRBD1. Per the germline V gene, CDR1 is SSHAT and CDR2 is FNYEAQ (reference sequence). The CDR3 has 15 amino acids. CDR3 DNA: TGTGCTAGCAGCCCCGGGACAGGGAACACCGGGGAGCTGTTTTTT. Translated, it gives CASSPGTGNTGELFF.

Notes on this clone: The junction shows a germline mismatch at one end, possibly a read error. This chain joins TRBV7-7 and TRBJ2-5, with a weak D call TRBD2 (5 bases). The length of the CDR3 is 15 residues. CDR1 and CDR2 from the germline V gene are SSHAT and FNYEAQ (reference sequence). The CDR3 DNA sequence: TGTGCTAGCAGCATCCGGAGCGGTCGGGAAGAGACCCAGTACTTC. It yields the protein CASSIRSGREETQYF.

The CDR3 reads CASSLEVQGAYGYTF. Written as DNA, the CDR3 is TGTGCCAGCAGCTTAGAGGTACAGGGGGCCTATGGCTACACCTTC. The chain joins TRBV7-9 to TRBJ1-2; 9 bases map to TRBD1. The CDR3 loop spans 15 amino acids. The germline CDR1 and CDR2 sequences are SEHNR and FQNEAQ (reference sequence). Losses at the gene ends were 1 base for V and 4 bases for J; bases not matched to a gene: 4.

This chain's CDR3 is CASSQARQAGTDTQYF. DNA of the CDR3: TGCGCCAGCAGCCAGGCTAGACAGGCTGGCACAGATACGCAGTATTTT. The chain links TRBV4-1 to TRBJ2-3; perhaps TRBD1 as D (6 bases). In germline, CDR1 is MGHRA, CDR2 YSYEKL. V lost 3 bases and J 1 base, leaving 14 bases between the germline ends. The CDR3 sequence is 16 residues long.